This T cell receptor beta chain came from a study of blood T cells in healthy people across ages. General observations from the study: Long-lived and aged donors differed, with more naive CD4+ cells and higher diversity in the long-lived. Unsorted PBMCs ruled out conclusive naive versus antigen-experienced comparison. Naive T cell percentage strongly correlated with TCR beta diversity.

Every sample had a minimum of 6 million PBMCs isolated. Alongside a J-beta primer mix, a sample-barcoded 5' primer served in a second PCR lasting 7 to 11 cycles. TCRdb independently ran MiXCR on the 5' RACE reads; one entry per CDR3 protein. This sample yields about 1,600,000 distinct CDR3 sequences, of which approximately 38% are seen a single time; approximately 7.9% belongs to the top ten. This clonotype was recorded only once. Antigen unknown. This TCR was recovered from a woman aged 18-30 years in good health. The sequencing sample was made of blood.

CDR3 nucleotide sequence: TGTGCCAGCGTTACAACAGGGCTTAGCAATCAGCCCCAGCATTTT. This codes for CASVTTGLSNQPQHF. This chain joins TRBV6-1 and TRBJ1-5, with a tentative D call TRBD1 (6 bases). The CDR3 spans 15 residues. Trimming removed 8 bases from V and 0 bases from J, with 14 bases in between. Germline V gene lookup returns CDR1 MNHNS and CDR2 SASEGT.